Listed below are T cell receptor beta chains from one sample, sequenced in a study of radiotherapy plus CTLA-4 blockade in lung cancer. The repertoire was sequenced with immunoSEQ multiplex PCR; TCRdb's copy has only in-frame clones and lacks some. Here the sample spans about 35,000 clones, around 85% being singletons. This specimen was peripheral blood, taken from a patient treated with radiotherapy plus ipilimumab. The receptor set was obtained from a human donor with non-small cell lung cancer who had stable disease on radiotherapy plus ipilimumab. The CDR3 runs from the conserved cysteine through the conserved F or W. The D gene is left open where the match is weak. A clone size is listed for some rows: how often the clone was seen (once, few, many), or a class if it is expanded.

>.|.|TRBV6-6|TRBJ1-2
TGTGCCAGCAGTTACCAGGCCAGAGCTCACAACTATGGCTACACCTTC
CASSYQARAHNYGYTF
>.|.|TRBV4-1|TRBJ2-7
TGCGCCAGCAGCCAAGAAAGGGGGAGCTACGAGCAGTACTTC
CASSQERGSYEQYF
>.|.|TRBV5-1|TRBJ2-2
TGCGCCAGCAGCAATGTTGTGAGGATTCCCGGGGAGCTGTTTTTT
CASSNVVRIPGELFF
>.|.|TRBV16|TRBJ2-6
TGTGCCAGCAGCTACAGGGTCGTACCCTACTCTGGGGCCAACGTCCTGACTTTC
CASSYRVVPYSGANVLTF
>.|.|TRBV9|TRBJ2-7
TGTGCCAGCAGCGGCCTTGGACAGTCCCCCTACGAGCAGTACTTC
CASSGLGQSPYEQYF
>.|.|TRBV7-3|TRBJ2-1
TGTGCCAGCAGCTTAACGGTTGGAGCGTTACGCAATGAGCAGTTCTTC
CASSLTVGALRNEQFF
>.|once|TRBV6-5|TRBJ1-6
TGTGCCAGCAGTTACGCGGACACTCTGGAGCCCCTCCACTTT
CASSYADTLEPLHF
>TRBD1|.|TRBV7-9|TRBJ2-2
TGTGCCAGCAGTCCACCGGGGACAGACTTCACCGGGGAGCTGTTTTTT
CASSPPGTDFTGELFF
>.|.|TRBV6-1|TRBJ1-5
TGTGCCAGCAGTGTACAGGGTGTGGGGTATCAGCCCCAGCATTTT
CASSVQGVGYQPQHF
>.|.|TRBV2|TRBJ2-1
TGTGCCAGCAGTGGAGGAAATGAGCAGTTCTTC
CASSGGNEQFF
>.|.|TRBV4-2|TRBJ2-2
TGTGCCAGCAGCCCCGGCCCAGCGGACACCGGGGAGCTGTTTTTT
CASSPGPADTGELFF
>TRBD2|.|TRBV7-9|TRBJ2-7
TGTGCCAGCAGACCCAGGACTAGCGGTGAAACCTACGAGCAGTACTTC
CASRPRTSGETYEQYF
>.|.|TRBV5-1|TRBJ1-2
TGCGCCAGCAGCTCTTCCGGGTCTGGTGGAGGTGGCTACACCTTC
CASSSSGSGGGGYTF
>TRBD1|.|TRBV19|TRBJ1-4
TGTGCCTCCTCCGGGACAGTAAGTGAAAAACTGTTTTTT
CASSGTVSEKLFF
>.|.|TRBV5-1|TRBJ2-7
TGCGCCAGCAGCTTGGCGACCGGAGGGGCGGGGACCAGGAACGAGCAGTACTTC
CASSLATGGAGTRNEQYF
>TRBD2|.|TRBV27|TRBJ2-7
TGTGCCAGCAGGGAAGCGGGGTTGACCTACGAGCAGTACTTC
CASREAGLTYEQYF
>TRBD1|.|TRBV15|TRBJ2-7
TGTGCCACCAGCCAGAGAGGGACAGGGCACTACGAGCAGTACTTC
CATSQRGTGHYEQYF
>.|.|TRBV28|TRBJ1-1
TGTGCCAGCAGTTTTTGGGGCGGGGGGGCTTTCTTT
CASSFWGGGAFF
>.|.|TRBV6-1|TRBJ2-7
TGTGCCAGCCGTGGTCCCGGGACTGGGCTGTACGAGCAGTACTTC
CASRGPGTGLYEQYF
>.|.|TRBV19|TRBJ1-5
TGTGCCGGGAGTGGATTGGGGCAGCCCCAGCATTTT
CAGSGLGQPQHF
>TRBD2|.|TRBV9|TRBJ2-4
TGTGCCAGCAGCGCCCGAGCGGGGGTGGGGGACATTCAGTACTTC
CASSARAGVGDIQYF
>TRBD1|once|TRBV6-5|TRBJ2-7
TGTGCCAGCAGCCCCGACAGGGGTCCCTACGAGCAGTACTTC
CASSPDRGPYEQYF
>TRBD2|few|TRBV7-2|TRBJ2-3
TGTGCCAGCAGCTTAGTTCCAGCGGGAGGGCCACCCACAGATACGCAGTATTTT
CASSLVPAGGPPTDTQYF
>TRBD1|once|TRBV5-1|TRBJ2-5
TGCGCCAGCAGGGGTGGGACAGGGTTCGGTGAGACCCAGTACTTC
CASRGGTGFGETQYF
>TRBD1|.|TRBV5-4|TRBJ1-2
TGTGCCAGCAGTCCGGGACAGCCTTACTTCTATGGCTACACCTTC
CASSPGQPYFYGYTF
>TRBD2|.|TRBV28|TRBJ2-3
TGTGCCAGCAGTACCTGGACTAGCGGGAGGGCCGTGCAGTATTTT
CASSTWTSGRAVQYF
>TRBD2|.|TRBV9|TRBJ2-1
TGTGCCAGCAGCGAGGCGGGAGAGCACTACAATGAGCAGTTCTTC
CASSEAGEHYNEQFF
>TRBD1|.|TRBV19|TRBJ1-4
TGTGCCAGTACCACAGGGGGCATCGCTAATGAAAAACTGTTTTTT
CASTTGGIANEKLFF